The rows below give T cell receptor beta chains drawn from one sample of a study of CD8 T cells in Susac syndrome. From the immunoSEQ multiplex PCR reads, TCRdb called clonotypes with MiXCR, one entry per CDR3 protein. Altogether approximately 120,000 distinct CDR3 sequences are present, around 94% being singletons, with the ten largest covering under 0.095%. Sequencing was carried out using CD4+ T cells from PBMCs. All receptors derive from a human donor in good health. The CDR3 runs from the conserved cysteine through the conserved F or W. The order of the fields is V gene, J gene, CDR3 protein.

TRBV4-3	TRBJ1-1	CASSERHFTGLNTEAFF
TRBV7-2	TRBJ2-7	CASCSGGSYEQYF
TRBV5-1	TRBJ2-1	CASSTNPGTSGREQFF
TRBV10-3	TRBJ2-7	CAIRGQSEQYF
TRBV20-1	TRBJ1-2	CSARGDGGVSGYTF
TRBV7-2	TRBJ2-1	CASSPQGSYNEQFF
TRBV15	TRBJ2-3	CATSRDLGDTDTQYF
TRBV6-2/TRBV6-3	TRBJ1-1	CAGSLQGATEAFF
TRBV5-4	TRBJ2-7	CASSLVQGGKHEQYF
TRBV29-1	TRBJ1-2	CSASEGDGYGYTF
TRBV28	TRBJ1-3	CASSRQDRAGNTIYF
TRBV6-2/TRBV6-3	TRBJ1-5	CASKDRNSNQPQHF
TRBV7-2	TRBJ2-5	CASSQWGWGETQYF
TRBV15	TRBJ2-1	CATSRDLSRADEQFF
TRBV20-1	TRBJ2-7	CSANRGFYEQYF
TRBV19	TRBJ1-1	CATIFRTEAFF
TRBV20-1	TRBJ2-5	CSARPSQETQYF
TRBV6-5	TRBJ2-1	CASSSIGTQNNEQFF
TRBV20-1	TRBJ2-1	CSAIPFSVDFYNEQFF
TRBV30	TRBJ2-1	CAWSGTGLVGIKQFF
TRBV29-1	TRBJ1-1	CSVGTAVNTEAFF
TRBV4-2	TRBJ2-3	CASSLSGTSGTDTQYF
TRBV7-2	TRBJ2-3	CASTLRGRSTDTQYF
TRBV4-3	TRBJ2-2	CASSQERSRVNTGELFF
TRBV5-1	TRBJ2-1	CASSALAESSYNEQFF
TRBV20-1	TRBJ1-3	CSAKARESSNTIYF
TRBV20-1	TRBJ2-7	CSASPTGISYEQYF
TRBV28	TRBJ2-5	CASSWALGRETQYF
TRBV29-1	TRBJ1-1	CSVVDFRDARGITEAFF
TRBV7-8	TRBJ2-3	CASSPSVVVALKHTDTQYF
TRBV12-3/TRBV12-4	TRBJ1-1	CASSLGGTGLEAFF
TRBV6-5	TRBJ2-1	CASRTKVLGGGEQFF
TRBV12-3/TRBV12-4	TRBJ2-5	CASSFPSGPRGGETQYF
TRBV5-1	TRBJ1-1	CASSQVSSNTEAFF
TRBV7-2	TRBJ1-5	CASSFMGLLNQPQHF
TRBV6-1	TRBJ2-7	CASSVTGRDTNEQYF
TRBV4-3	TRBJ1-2	CASSQDPTPNYGYTF
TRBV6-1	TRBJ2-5	CASSGSGTGGETQYF
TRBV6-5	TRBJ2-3	CASSYKSAYTDTQYF
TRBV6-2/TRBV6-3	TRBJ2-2	CASAPVRNTGELFF
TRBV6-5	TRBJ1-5	CASSYGQYNQPQHF
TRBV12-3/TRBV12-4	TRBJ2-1	CASSPRTSGRASEQFF
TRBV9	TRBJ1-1	CASSVIEGQMNTEAFF
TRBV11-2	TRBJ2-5	CASSLDRAPETQYF
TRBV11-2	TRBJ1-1	CASSLDIRGTEAFF
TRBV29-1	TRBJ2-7	CSVVLQGRAYEQYF
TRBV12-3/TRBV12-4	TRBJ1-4	CASSLNRGLDEKLFF